The 12 T cell receptor beta chains in this list originate from one sample, sequenced in a study of OX40 agonist ivuxolimab in advanced cancers. Profiled with immunoSEQ multiplex PCR; TCRdb holds only in-frame clones, not every one. This table has tens of thousands of clones, 70% to 85% appearing once. The sequenced sample was CD4+ or CD8+ T cells sorted from blood, obtained in a trial of the OX40 agonist ivuxolimab. All receptors derive from an adult with an advanced solid tumor such as melanoma, head and neck, liver or kidney cancer.

This clone was seen only once. The V call is TRBV7-2, the J call TRBJ1-4, with D possibly TRBD1 on 5 matching bases. The V end was cut by 6 bases, the J end by 6 bases, with 14 bases between. CDR3 length: 14 amino acids. Germline V lookup: CDR1 SGHTA, CDR2 FQGNSA. CDR3 protein: CASRPGTADEKLFF. The CDR3 DNA sequence: TGTGCCAGCAGACCCGGGACGGCTGATGAAAAACTGTTTTTT.

The V call is TRBV6-6, the J call TRBJ1-2, with TRBD1 identical over 7 bases. The V and J ends lost 6 bases and 8 bases, in that order; junction bases with no gene match: 12. CDR1 and CDR2 from the germline V gene are MNHNY and SVGAGI (reference sequence). The CDR3 sequence is 14 residues long. The CDR3 is CASSSSTGLGGYTF. In DNA form, the CDR3 reads TGTGCCAGCAGCTCTTCGACAGGGCTAGGAGGCTACACCTTC.

The chain recombines TRBV5-6 with TRBJ1-2; unclear D gene. Per the germline V gene, CDR1 is SGHDT and CDR2 is YYEEEE. This CDR3 region has 13 residues. V was cut by 1 base and J by 2 bases, with 6 bases left in between. In DNA, the CDR3 is TGTGCCAGCAGCTTGTTGGAAAACTATGGCTACACCTTC. This gives the protein CASSLLENYGYTF.

This clone has just a few counts. The chain couples TRBV6-5 to TRBJ2-3, with D possibly TRBD2 on 5 matching bases. CDR1 is MNHEY, CDR2 SVGAGI, per germline. This CDR3 has 15 amino acids. The V gene lost 2 bases and the J gene lost 7 bases, with 16 bases spanning the gap. For the CDR3, the DNA is TGTGCCAGCAGTTACGGTGGGCCCGCCGGGAATACGCAGTATTTT. It translates to CASSYGGPAGNTQYF.

This clone was picked up a small number of times. The rearrangement uses TRBV9 and TRBJ1-1; D is undetermined. Germline loops: CDR1 SGDLS, CDR2 YYNGEE. With 4 bases removed from V and 3 bases from J, the gap between germline ends came to 13 bases. CDR3 length: 14 residues. DNA of the CDR3: TGTGCCAGCAGCCAGGCGGGTCTCCACACTGAAGCTTTCTTT. Translated: CASSQAGLHTEAFF. The variable domain in full, completed from reference TRBV9 and TRBJ1-1, reads DSGVTQTPKHLITATGQRVTLRCSPRSGDLSVYWYQQSLDQGLQFLIQYYNGEERAKGNILERFSAQQFPDLHSELNLSSLELGDSALYFCASSQAGLHTEAFFGQGTRLTVV.

The gene calls are TRBV29-1 and TRBJ1-1; D gene ambiguous. Germline CDR1 is SQVTM and CDR2 is ANQGSEA. Between the trimmed V and J ends, which lost 4 bases and 0 bases, there was a span of 9 bases. CDR3 length: 13 residues. The CDR3 reads CSVVTALNTEAFF. The CDR3 DNA is TGCAGCGTTGTTACAGCCCTGAACACTGAAGCTTTCTTT.

Here the CDR3 DNA reads TGTGCCAGTAGTATACGGGGGGCGAGCCAGCCCCAGCATTTT. Its translation is CASSIRGASQPQHF. The chain carries TRBV19 and TRBJ1-5; possibly TRBD1 for D (6 bases). The CDR3 is 14 amino acids. Germline values: CDR1 LNHDA, CDR2 SQIVND (reference sequence). Between the trimmed V and J ends, which lost 2 bases and 7 bases, there was a span of 12 bases. The full variable domain, completed using reference TRBV19 and TRBJ1-5, is DGGITQSPKYLFRKEGQNVTLSCEQNLNHDAMYWYRQDPGQGLRLIYYSQIVNDFQKGDIAEGYSVSREKKESFPLTVTSAQKNPTAFYLCASSIRGASQPQHFGDGTRLSIL.

The count of this clone is one. V is TRBV5-1 and J is TRBJ2-3; no definite D call. Trimming left V 0 bases short and J 6 bases short, with 11 bases between. The length of the CDR3 is 14 residues. The germline gives CDR1 SGHRS, CDR2 YFSETQ. CDR3 DNA sequence: TGCGCCAGCAGCTTGGGTAGTTCGGCCGATACGCAGTATTTT. Protein sequence: CASSLGSSADTQYF.

The chain joins TRBV4-3 to TRBJ1-2; the D is unclear. The CDR3 is 17 residues long. The germline V gene has CDR1 LGHNA and CDR2 YSLEER. The ends were cut back, 4 bases at V and 4 bases at J, with 22 bases in the middle. CDR3 sequence: CASSLREGIAVTYGYTF. The CDR3, as DNA: TGCGCCAGCAGCCTTCGAGAAGGGATCGCGGTAACCTATGGCTACACCTTC.

The V and J genes are TRBV2 and TRBJ2-5, with 12 positions matching TRBD2. The V gene end was trimmed by 4 bases and the J gene end by 9 bases; junction bases not matched to a gene: 6. This CDR3 comprises 14 residues. Germline CDR1 SNHLY, CDR2 FYNNEI. The chain's CDR3 is CASSVSSGGVAQYF. The CDR3 nucleotides are TGTGCCAGCAGTGTGTCTAGCGGGGGGGTGGCCCAGTACTTC.

V usage is TRBV5-4 and J usage is TRBJ1-1; no reliable D call. The CDR3 extends over 12 amino acids. Trimming shortened V by 0 bases and J by 11 bases, and 11 bases separated the two germline ends. CDR1 and CDR2 from the germline V gene are SGHNT and YYREEE (reference sequence). The CDR3 sequence is CASSLERARAFF. The CDR3 nucleotides are TGTGCCAGCAGCTTGGAGCGGGCGCGGGCTTTCTTT.

The chain carries TRBV7-8 and TRBJ1-2, with D possibly being TRBD1 (6 bases). This CDR3 spans 12 amino acids. CDR1 and CDR2 (germline): SGHVS, FQNEAQ. The ends were cut back, 2 bases at V and 6 bases at J, with 7 bases in the middle. The CDR3 DNA is TGTGCCAGCAGCTTAAACAGGGATGGCTACACCTTC. Encoded protein: CASSLNRDGYTF.